Below, 27 T cell receptor beta chains from the same sample are listed, as sequenced in a study of OX40 agonist ivuxolimab in advanced cancers. The data were produced by immunoSEQ multiplex PCR, yet TCRdb's version contains in-frame clones alone and is incomplete. The table shows around 110,000 clones, with 90% occurring only once. The sample in question was CD4+ or CD8+ T cells sorted from blood, obtained in a trial of the OX40 agonist ivuxolimab. The receptors stem from an adult with an advanced solid tumor such as melanoma, head and neck, liver or kidney cancer.

The chain joins TRBV7-3 to TRBJ1-4; TRBD1 matches 7 bases. CDR1 SGHTA and CDR2 FQGTGA come from the germline V gene. V trimming: 7 bases; J trimming: 7 bases; junction bases outside the gene matches: 12. The CDR3 consists of 15 residues. CDR3 region: CASTAWEGAIEKLFF. DNA of the CDR3: TGTGCCAGCACCGCTTGGGAGGGGGCGATTGAAAAACTGTTTTTT.

J is TRBJ1-2 and V is TRBV23-1; 8 nucleotides agree with TRBD1. TRBV23-1 is classed as an ORF, of uncertain function. The V segment lost 4 bases and the J segment 4 bases; nucleotides outside the gene matches: 11. CDR3 length equals 16 residues. The CDR3 DNA reads TGCGCCAGCAGTCTTGGGACAGGTCGTCACTCCTATGGCTACACCTTC. It codes for CASSLGTGRHSYGYTF.

This clone was observed a few times. At one of its ends the junction is not consistent with the germline gene, which may arise from a read error. The chain has TRBV7-7 and TRBJ2-5, with a possible D match to TRBD2 (5 bases). The V gene's germline CDR1 is SSHAT and CDR2 FNYEAQ (reference sequence). This CDR3 has 14 amino acids. The CDR3 DNA follows: TGTGCTAGCAGCCTCGGCCGGGGTCAAGAGACCCAGTACTTC. Its protein is CASSLGRGQETQYF.

This clone came up a few times. The chain joins TRBV12-5 to TRBJ2-2; D is ambiguous. CDR1 and CDR2 from the germline V gene are LGHNT and FRNRAP. This CDR3 region has 13 residues. Trimming shortened V by 7 bases and J by 2 bases, and 8 bases separated the two germline ends. The CDR3 loop is CASADGNTGELFF. CDR3 coding DNA: TGTGCTAGTGCGGACGGTAACACCGGGGAGCTGTTTTTT. The whole variable domain, filled in from reference TRBV12-5 and TRBJ2-2, reads DARVTQTPRHKVTEMGQEVTMRCQPILGHNTVFWYRQTMMQGLELLAYFRNRAPLDDSGMPKDRFSAEMPDATLATLKIQPSEPRDSAVYFCASADGNTGELFFGEGSRLTVL.

This chain connects TRBV28 to TRBJ2-2, with a tentative D call TRBD2 (5 bases). This CDR3 has 15 amino acids. Trimming removed 7 bases from V and 4 bases from J, with 16 bases in between. The V gene's germline CDR1 is MDHEN and CDR2 SYDVKM. The CDR3 bases are TGTGCCAGCACCCCAGGAGGCACTCCCACCGGGGAGCTGTTTTTT. It yields the protein CASTPGGTPTGELFF.

The chain uses TRBV4-2 and TRBJ2-5, with 8 bases matching TRBD2. This CDR3 comprises 16 residues. The V gene end was trimmed by 0 bases and the J gene end by 2 bases; junction bases not matched to a gene: 5. The germline gives CDR1 LGHNA, CDR2 YNFKEQ. The CDR3 DNA is TGTGCCAGCAGCCAAGATCGGGAGGGGAAGCAAGAGACCCAGTACTTC. Protein: CASSQDREGKQETQYF.

The chain is built from TRBV7-9 and TRBJ1-5; no definite D call. The CDR3 spans 15 residues. Germline V gives CDR1 SEHNR, CDR2 FQNEAQ (reference sequence). V shed 5 bases and J shed 2 bases, with 13 bases lying between them. DNA of the CDR3: TGTGCCAGCAGCCCAATAAGCGGAGGCAATCAGCCCCAGCATTTT. Residues: CASSPISGGNQPQHF.

The chain recombines TRBV6-5 with TRBJ2-7, with 9 positions matching TRBD1. The ends lost 5 bases at V and 5 bases at J; junction bases unmatched: 10. The V gene's germline CDR1 is MNHEY and CDR2 SVGAGI. CDR3 size: 15 residues. The CDR3 region is CASSPRPGQGHEQYF. The CDR3 DNA reads as TGTGCCAGCAGTCCCCGCCCGGGACAGGGCCACGAGCAGTACTTC.

The chain uses TRBV28 and TRBJ2-7; D not resolved. The germline V gene encodes CDR1 MDHEN and CDR2 SYDVKM. CDR3 size: 14 residues. Trimming cost V 3 bases and J 0 bases, with 9 bases left between them. The CDR3 protein is CASSFRDNSYEQYF. DNA for the CDR3: TGTGCCAGCAGTTTTAGGGATAACTCCTACGAGCAGTACTTC.

V is TRBV6-6 and J is TRBJ2-7; 7 nucleotides align to TRBD1. The CDR3 covers 12 residues. After removal of 6 bases from V and 3 bases from J, the junction contained 2 bases not matched to a gene. The germline CDR1 and CDR2 sequences are MNHNY and SVGAGI (reference sequence). The CDR3 region has the DNA TGTGCCAGCAGACAGGGGAGCTACGAGCAGTACTTC. The encoded protein is CASRQGSYEQYF.

The rearrangement uses TRBV7-2 and TRBJ1-3; D uncertain. V dropped 1 base and J dropped 0 bases, with 7 bases sitting between them. From germline, CDR1 is SGHTA and CDR2 FQGNSA. This CDR3 has 15 amino acids. CDR3 nucleotides: TGTGCCAGCAGCTTAGTGCAGACCTCTGGAAACACCATATATTTT. It encodes CASSLVQTSGNTIYF.

The chain employs TRBV5-1 and TRBJ2-1, with 7 bases lining up with TRBD2. The CDR3 runs to 13 residues. CDR1 and CDR2 (germline): SGHRS, YFSETQ. V lost 4 bases, J lost 8 bases, and 6 bases stayed unmatched. The CDR3 loop is CASSHGLDDEQFF. CDR3 DNA: TGCGCCAGCAGCCACGGACTAGACGATGAGCAGTTCTTC.

V gene TRBV6-5 combines with J gene TRBJ1-2; D may be TRBD1 (6 bases). V was trimmed by 5 bases and J by 12 bases, leaving 13 bases between them. Germline CDR1 reads MNHEY; CDR2 reads SVGAGI. The CDR3 covers 11 residues. CDR3 sequence: CASSEGGLHTF. CDR3 in DNA: TGTGCCAGCAGTGAAGGGGGACTACACACCTTC.

The CDR3 coding sequence is TGTGCCAGCAGCATCGGGACAGGGTCCGGCTACGAGCAGTACTTC. Amino acids: CASSIGTGSGYEQYF. The chain employs TRBV6-5 and TRBJ2-7, with 9 bases lining up with TRBD1. With V trimmed by 6 bases and J by 3 bases, 9 bases remained unmatched. The germline V gene has CDR1 MNHEY and CDR2 SVGAGI. This CDR3 has 15 residues.

The sample holds a few counts of this clone. The gene calls are TRBV11-2 and TRBJ2-5, with D maybe TRBD1 (5 bases). The CDR3 spans 15 residues. V was trimmed by 3 bases and J by 4 bases, leaving 15 bases between them. The germline V gene has CDR1 SGHAT and CDR2 FQNNGV. CDR3 in amino acids: CASSLETARGETQYF. CDR3 in DNA: TGTGCCAGCAGCTTGGAGACAGCCCGCGGAGAGACCCAGTACTTC.

The rearrangement joins TRBV7-9 to TRBJ2-1; D gene unclear. Trimming shortened V by 4 bases and J by 9 bases, and 7 bases separated the two germline ends. The CDR3 loop spans 11 amino acids. Germline CDR1 and CDR2: SEHNR and FQNEAQ (reference sequence). CDR3 sequence: CASSSRSEQFF. DNA for the CDR3: TGTGCCAGCAGCTCTAGAAGTGAGCAGTTCTTC.

This chain joins TRBV9 and TRBJ1-1; D ambiguous. This CDR3 has 14 amino acids. V was cut by 4 bases and J by 4 bases, with 14 bases left in between. The germline V gene has CDR1 SGDLS and CDR2 YYNGEE. The CDR3 protein is CASSTGVAGTEAFF. The CDR3 nucleotides read TGTGCCAGCAGCACCGGGGTCGCGGGCACTGAAGCTTTCTTT.

V usage is TRBV11-2 and J usage is TRBJ2-1; 9 bases match TRBD2. V shed 5 bases and J 6 bases; nucleotides not matched to a gene: 11. The CDR3 extends over 16 amino acids. Germline V lookup: CDR1 SGHAT, CDR2 FQNNGV. CDR3 sequence (DNA): TGTGCCAGCAGCCGAAACCCTAGGGGACTAGCCAATGAGCAGTTCTTC. Its translation is CASSRNPRGLANEQFF.

The chain carries TRBV30 and TRBJ2-3, with 11 bases identical to TRBD2. This CDR3 has 16 amino acids. Looked up from germline, CDR1 is GTSNPN and CDR2 is SVGIG (reference sequence). V lost 2 bases to trimming and J lost 4 bases; unmatched junction nucleotides: 8. The CDR3 region is CAWSRGLAGGSDTQYF. The CDR3 coding sequence is TGTGCCTGGAGTCGCGGTCTAGCGGGGGGTTCAGATACGCAGTATTTT.

V and J are TRBV7-2 and TRBJ1-5; the D gene is possibly TRBD1 (6 bases). Germline V lookup: CDR1 SGHTA, CDR2 FQGNSA. Deletions cut 5 bases from V and 4 bases from J, with 21 bases between. The CDR3 runs to 17 residues. The CDR3 DNA sequence: TGTGCCAGCAGCCCCACCCGGACAGAGATACGGAATCAGCCCCAGCATTTT. The encoded protein is CASSPTRTEIRNQPQHF. Full variable domain (rest looked up from reference TRBV7-2 and TRBJ1-5): GAGVSQSPSNKVTEKGKDVELRCDPISGHTALYWYRQSLGQGLEFLIYFQGNSAPDKSGLPSDRFSAERTGGSVSTLTIQRTQQEDSAVYLCASSPTRTEIRNQPQHFGDGTRLSIL.

V and J are TRBV6-5 and TRBJ1-6; D is uncertain. Per germline, CDR1 MNHEY and CDR2 SVGAGI. The CDR3 is made up of 14 amino acids. V shed 5 bases and J shed 8 bases, with 13 bases lying between them. CDR3 in DNA: TGTGCCAGCAGTGAAAGACGAGGGCATTCACCCCTCCACTTT. Translating it yields CASSERRGHSPLHF.

The chain has TRBV11-2 and TRBJ2-7; D might be TRBD1 (6 bases). Germline lookup yields CDR1 SGHAT and CDR2 FQNNGV. There are 15 residues in the CDR3. Trimming removed 5 bases from V and 4 bases from J, with 18 bases in between. The CDR3: CASSPILQGSYEQYF. The CDR3 nucleotides read TGTGCCAGCAGCCCGATTCTACAGGGATCATACGAGCAGTACTTC.

This chain uses TRBV6-6 with TRBJ2-1; 8 positions agree with TRBD1. The CDR3 has 12 residues. Germline CDR1 MNHNY, CDR2 SVGAGI (reference sequence). Unmatched junction bases numbered 5, after V lost 6 bases and J lost 10 bases. The CDR3 here is CASRDRGPEQFF. The DNA for the CDR3 is TGTGCCAGCAGAGACAGGGGCCCGGAGCAGTTCTTC.

The chain couples TRBV7-3 to TRBJ2-5, with 9 bases fitting TRBD1. J lost 4 bases, V lost 6 bases, and 6 bases had no gene match. Germline-derived CDR1 and CDR2 are SGHTA and FQGTGA. CDR3 size: 14 residues. The CDR3 nucleotides are TGTGCCAGCAGTCCCACAGGGGGCGGAGAGACCCAGTACTTC. It encodes CASSPTGGGETQYF.

V and J are TRBV7-2 and TRBJ1-4; perhaps TRBD1 as D (5 bases). The CDR3 loop spans 14 amino acids. Trimming shortened V by 1 base and J by 10 bases, and 13 bases separated the two germline ends. Germline CDR1 is SGHTA and CDR2 is FQGNSA. The CDR3 loop is CASSLGEGFGKLFF. CDR3 in DNA: TGTGCCAGCAGCTTAGGGGAGGGGTTCGGAAAACTGTTTTTT.

The rearrangement joins TRBV6-1 to TRBJ1-1; perhaps TRBD1 as D (6 bases). The germline V and J ends were trimmed by 6 bases and 1 base, with 9 bases remaining between them. Germline V gives CDR1 MNHNS, CDR2 SASEGT. The CDR3 length is 13 residues. In DNA, the CDR3 is TGTGCCAGCAGACAGGGTACGAACACTGAAGCTTTCTTT. Translation: CASRQGTNTEAFF.

This chain links TRBV28 with TRBJ1-1; D gene unclear. The germline V and J ends were trimmed by 4 bases and 7 bases, with 10 bases remaining between them. CDR1 MDHEN and CDR2 SYDVKM come from the germline V gene. CDR3 length: 12 amino acids. CDR3 nucleotide sequence: TGTGCCAGCAGTTCCGTTACAGTTGAAGCTTTCTTT. It yields the protein CASSSVTVEAFF.